The 14 T cell receptor beta chains reported below all come from one sample, sequenced in a study of T cells in Graves' hyperthyroidism and ophthalmopathy (dated by TCRdb to the late 2010s). Library method: multiplex PCR. Sequencing took place on an Illumina HiSeq 2000. Amplification of TCR beta CDR3 regions was carried out from RNA transcripts. For the first round of RT-PCR on the TCR CDR3, the HTBI primer set was used together with the Qiagen OneStep RT-PCR kit. Clones were called with MiXCR by TCRdb after fastp trimmed the public reads at Q25, and only in-frame beta chains were retained. CDR3 protein duplicates are merged, each entry listing the most common genes and DNA. The sample contains 300,000 to 450,000 distinct CDR3 sequences, 17% of them found a single time. The ten largest make up roughly a third of the sample. Sequencing was carried out using blood. These receptors were collected from a woman in her twenties or thirties with Graves' hyperthyroidism that later progressed to Graves' ophthalmopathy.

V usage is TRBV29-1 and J usage is TRBJ1-1, with no clear D. Germline values: CDR1 SQVTM, CDR2 ANQGSEA. V lost 0 bases, J lost 8 bases, and 19 bases lay in between. The CDR3 loop spans 15 amino acids. The CDR3 DNA reads TGCAGCGTTGAAGATCTCGAAGCAGAGCTTGGGGAAGCTTTCTTT. It translates to CSVEDLEAELGEAFF.

This clonotype was counted ten times or more. The chain employs TRBV28 and TRBJ2-3, with 8 positions matching TRBD1. Losses at the gene ends were 5 bases for V and 6 bases for J; bases not matched to a gene: 10. In germline, CDR1 is MDHEN, CDR2 SYDVKM. The CDR3 contains 15 residues. Written as DNA, the CDR3 is TGTGCCAGCAGTATACAGGGGGGAGTGGTGGATACGCAGTATTTT. Translated: CASSIQGGVVDTQYF.

At least ten counts were recorded for this clonotype. J is TRBJ2-2 and V is TRBV28, with D possibly being TRBD1 or TRBD2 (5 bases each). Between the trimmed V and J ends, which lost 5 bases and 5 bases, there was a span of 21 bases. The V gene's germline CDR1 is MDHEN and CDR2 SYDVKM. The CDR3 has 17 residues. CDR3 DNA sequence: TGTGCCAGCAGTCCTTACCGGGACCCCAAAGGGACCGGGGAGCTGTTTTTT. This translates into CASSPYRDPKGTGELFF. Together with reference TRBV28 and TRBJ2-2, the CDR3 gives the full variable domain: DVKVTQSSRYLVKRTGEKVFLECVQDMDHENMFWYRQDPGLGLRLIYFSYDVKMKEKGDIPEGYSVSREKKERFSLILESASTNQTSMYLCASSPYRDPKGTGELFFGEGSRLTVL.

Only a few counts were recorded for this clonotype. The junction differs from germline at one of its ends, possibly a read error. This CDR3 reads CAGSPGAGELFF. CDR3 coding DNA: TGTGCCGGCTCACCGGGTGCCGGGGAGCTGTTTTTT. The rearrangement links TRBV18 to TRBJ2-2, with D unresolved. CDR1 KGHSH and CDR2 LQKENI come from the germline V gene. This CDR3 comprises 12 residues.

This clonotype came up many times. The CDR3 loop is CATGGTNYGYTF. The DNA for the CDR3 is TGTGCGACTGGGGGAACCAACTATGGCTACACCTTC. The chain combines TRBV28 with TRBJ1-2; weak D call: TRBD1 (5 bases). Germline V gene data show CDR1 as MDHEN and CDR2 as SYDVKM. CDR3 length: 12 residues.

This sequence joins TRBV24-1 and TRBJ1-2; TRBD1 matches 8 bases. V lost 3 bases to trimming and J lost 2 bases; unmatched junction nucleotides: 4. CDR1 KGHDR and CDR2 SFDVKD come from the germline V gene. The CDR3 contains 15 residues. CDR3: CATSDPGTGNYGYTF. For the CDR3, the DNA is TGTGCCACCAGTGATCCGGGGACAGGCAACTATGGCTACACCTTC.

The V gene is TRBV20-1, the J gene TRBJ2-1, with 10 positions matching TRBD2. J was trimmed by 2 bases and V by 5 bases; bases with no gene match: 3. The germline CDR1 and CDR2 sequences are DFQATT and SNEGSKA (reference sequence). The CDR3 is made up of 14 amino acids. CDR3 coding DNA: TGCAGTGCTCCCAGCGGGAGGGCCTACAATGAGCAGTTCTTC. Protein: CSAPSGRAYNEQFF.

This sequence joins TRBV7-8 and TRBJ2-1, with D tentatively TRBD1 or TRBD2 (5 bases each). Germline values: CDR1 SGHVS, CDR2 FQNEAQ. V shed 5 bases and J shed 5 bases, with 13 bases lying between them. This CDR3 spans 14 amino acids. The CDR3 bases are TGTGCCAGCAGCCGGAGGCAGGGTAACAATGAGCAGTTCTTC. It codes for CASSRRQGNNEQFF.

This clonotype was counted ten times or more. This chain's CDR3 is CASSTQWSSYEQYF. CDR3 DNA: TGTGCCAGCAGCACACAGTGGAGCTCCTACGAGCAGTACTTC. This rearrangement joins TRBV28 to TRBJ2-7; D gene uncertain. The V end lost 6 bases, the J end lost 0 bases, and 12 bases lay between the germline ends. Germline V gene lookup returns CDR1 MDHEN and CDR2 SYDVKM. CDR3 length: 14 amino acids.

This rearrangement joins TRBV7-9 to TRBJ2-7; 8 bases match TRBD2. CDR3 length: 16 residues. V was pared by 4 bases and J by 0 bases, with 8 bases of the junction left unmatched. Germline V gene sequence: CDR1 SEHNR, CDR2 FQNEAQ (reference sequence). Here the CDR3 reads CASSSTLAGPSYEQYF. Written as DNA, the CDR3 is TGTGCCAGCAGCTCGACGCTAGCGGGCCCCTCCTACGAGCAGTACTTC.

The rearrangement joins TRBV6-2 or TRBV6-3 to TRBJ2-7; 8 nucleotides agree with TRBD2. The CDR3 is 14 amino acids. Germline V gives CDR1 MNHEY, CDR2 SVGEGT. Unmatched junction bases numbered 6, after V lost 5 bases and J lost 3 bases. The CDR3 bases are TGTGCCAGCAGTACTGGGACTAGGTACTACGAGCAGTACTTC. This translates into CASSTGTRYYEQYF.

The table lists this clonotype with many counts. The rearrangement joins TRBV6-2 or TRBV6-3 to TRBJ2-3; the match to TRBD2 covers 11 bases. Trimming cost V 5 bases and J 1 base; bases outside gene matches: 5. This CDR3 has 16 residues. Germline values: CDR1 MNHEY, CDR2 SVGEGT. CDR3 loop: CASSRTSGRGTDTQYF. The CDR3 region has the DNA TGTGCCAGCAGTCGGACTAGCGGGCGAGGCACAGATACGCAGTATTTT.

This clonotype was observed at least ten times. The rearrangement links TRBV12-3 or TRBV12-4 to TRBJ2-1, with TRBD2 matching over 12 bases. V gave up 4 bases and J gave up 10 bases; unmatched junction bases: 2. The CDR3 sequence is 13 residues long. In DNA form, the CDR3 reads TGTGCCAGCAGTTCCGGACTAGCGGGGGAGCAGTTCTTC. Residues: CASSSGLAGEQFF.

This clonotype was counted a few times. V gene TRBV29-1 combines with J gene TRBJ2-5; TRBD2 is a possible D gene (5 bases). Germline V lookup: CDR1 SQVTM, CDR2 ANQGSEA. Trimming removed 3 bases at V and 2 bases at J, with 16 bases between. CDR3 length equals 15 residues. The DNA for the CDR3 is TGCAGCGTTGAGGAGGACTCACACCGACAAGAGACCCAGTACTTC. Translating it yields CSVEEDSHRQETQYF.